Presented here are 16 T cell receptor beta chains from one specimen sequenced in a study of patients and donors after allogeneic stem cell transplantation. In TCRdb, the RT-PCR reads were re-called with MiXCR into one record per CDR3 protein. The repertoire holds roughly 190,000 distinct CDR3 sequences, with less than 45% as singletons. What was sequenced was blood, either unsorted or a sorted T cell fraction (not recorded which). Receptors originate from a human donor who was either an allogeneic HSCT recipient or a stem cell or donor lymphocyte infusion donor (not recorded which). It is not recorded whose cells these are; they may come from a transplant donor.

This clonotype turned up a few times. The chain joins TRBV12-3 or TRBV12-4 to TRBJ2-3, with 11 bases identical to TRBD2. The trim removed 3 bases at V and 2 bases at J, leaving 10 bases unmatched. This CDR3 is built from 18 residues. The DNA of the CDR3 is TGTGCCAGCAGTTTTCAAAGCGGACTAGCGGGCCCCACAGATACGCAGTATTTT. It codes for CASSFQSGLAGPTDTQYF.

The V call is TRBV24-1, the J call TRBJ2-3, with 7 bases identical to TRBD1. The V and J ends lost 10 bases and 4 bases, in that order; junction bases with no gene match: 7. This CDR3 region has 13 residues. Germline CDR1 and CDR2: KGHDR and SFDVKD. CDR3 bases: TGTGCCACTCAGGGACAGTCCTCAGATACGCAGTATTTT. It yields the protein CATQGQSSDTQYF.

The table lists this clonotype with a few counts. In DNA form, the CDR3 reads TGTGCCAGCAGCGTAGCTAAAGGACAGGGGGCGGGTAGCAATCAGCCCCAGCATTTT. Translating gives CASSVAKGQGAGSNQPQHF. The gene calls are TRBV9 and TRBJ1-5; the match to TRBD1 covers 11 bases. The CDR3 is 19 amino acids. Germline assignment: CDR1 SGDLS and CDR2 YYNGEE. Trimming cost V 0 bases and J 0 bases; bases outside gene matches: 8. The complete variable domain, with remaining parts taken from reference TRBV9 and TRBJ1-5, reads DSGVTQTPKHLITATGQRVTLRCSPRSGDLSVYWYQQSLDQGLQFLIQYYNGEERAKGNILERFSAQQFPDLHSELNLSSLELGDSALYFCASSVAKGQGAGSNQPQHFGDGTRLSIL.

This clonotype was detected only a few times. The chain carries TRBV12-3 or TRBV12-4 and TRBJ2-7; D is unclear. This CDR3 region has 16 residues. V was shortened by 3 bases and J by 2 bases, with 17 bases between the two germline ends. The CDR3, as DNA: TGTGCCAGCAGTTTCGCCATGGTTGGTTTAGCCTACGAGCAGTACTTC. Translated, it gives CASSFAMVGLAYEQYF.

The chain is built from TRBV5-1 and TRBJ1-1, with unresolved D. Germline V gene lookup returns CDR1 SGHRS and CDR2 YFSETQ. Trimming pared 0 bases from V and 1 base from J, leaving 7 bases between. There are 14 residues in the CDR3. The DNA of the CDR3 is TGCGCCAGCAGCTTGGAGGTCACGAACACTGAAGCTTTCTTT. It is translated as CASSLEVTNTEAFF. The complete variable domain, with remaining parts taken from reference TRBV5-1 and TRBJ1-1, reads KAGVTQTPRYLIKTRGQQVTLSCSPISGHRSVSWYQQTPGQGLQFLFEYFSETQRNKGNFPGRFSGRQFSNSRSEMNVSTLELGDSALYLCASSLEVTNTEAFFGQGTRLTVV.

This clonotype was seen only a few times. The chain recombines TRBV25-1 with TRBJ1-5, with D perhaps matching TRBD1 (6 bases). Germline CDR1 reads MGHDK; CDR2 reads SYGVNS. The CDR3 length is 15 residues. Between the trimmed V and J ends, which lost 3 bases and 2 bases, there was a span of 11 bases. The CDR3 reads CASSDRGAGNQPQHF. CDR3 DNA: TGTGCCAGCAGTGATCGGGGGGCGGGCAATCAGCCCCAGCATTTT.

The V gene is TRBV4-3, the J gene TRBJ1-1; 8 bases fit TRBD1. This CDR3 has 17 residues. Unmatched junction bases numbered 10, after V lost 0 bases and J lost 4 bases. Germline V CDR1 and CDR2: LGHNA, YSLEER. The CDR3 DNA reads as TGCGCCAGCAGCCAAGAGAATTCCGGACAGGGAGGCACTGAAGCTTTCTTT. It codes for CASSQENSGQGGTEAFF.

The chain joins TRBV5-1 to TRBJ2-3, with 13 bases lining up with TRBD2. Germline-derived CDR1 and CDR2 are SGHRS and YFSETQ. CDR3 length equals 15 residues. V was pared by 4 bases and J by 6 bases, with 5 bases of the junction left unmatched. The DNA for the CDR3 is TGCGCCAGCAGCCCCAGGACTAGCGGGAGCGATACGCAGTATTTT. Protein sequence: CASSPRTSGSDTQYF.

V is TRBV12-3 or TRBV12-4 and J is TRBJ1-5; D not certain. The V end was cut by 3 bases, the J end by 4 bases, with 10 bases between. There are 14 residues in the CDR3. The CDR3 DNA reads TGTGCCAGCAGTTTCGGCCGGATAAATCAGCCCCAGCATTTT. Its protein is CASSFGRINQPQHF.

This clonotype was observed a few times. The genes are TRBV20-1 and TRBJ1-6; perhaps TRBD1 as D (5 bases). The CDR3 consists of 13 residues. Trimming removed 6 bases from V and 7 bases from J, with 13 bases in between. From germline, CDR1 is DFQATT and CDR2 SNEGSKA (reference sequence). CDR3 sequence reads: CSASGRSNSPLHF. The CDR3 DNA reads TGCAGTGCGTCGGGACGGTCCAATTCACCCCTCCACTTT.

This clonotype was counted a few times. The chain is built from TRBV12-3 or TRBV12-4 and TRBJ2-1; 9 bases map to TRBD2. The CDR3 loop spans 15 amino acids. J was trimmed by 7 bases and V by 3 bases; bases with no gene match: 7. Here the CDR3 reads CASSFHSGSNNEQFF. The CDR3 DNA reads TGTGCCAGCAGTTTCCATAGCGGGAGTAATAATGAGCAGTTCTTC.

The V call is TRBV5-1, the J call TRBJ2-1, with 11 nucleotides matching TRBD2. The junction had 8 bases not matched to a gene; V was cut back by 5 bases and J by 4 bases. CDR1 SGHRS and CDR2 YFSETQ come from the germline V gene. This CDR3 has 16 residues. CDR3 protein: CASSQLGLAAYNEQFF. CDR3 bases: TGCGCCAGCAGTCAACTGGGACTAGCGGCGTACAATGAGCAGTTCTTC.

The gene calls are TRBV7-9 and TRBJ1-3; a weak D match, TRBD1 (5 bases). V was clipped by 2 bases and J by 2 bases, with 10 bases between them. Looked up from germline, CDR1 is SEHNR and CDR2 is FQNEAQ (reference sequence). The CDR3 extends over 15 amino acids. CDR3 coding DNA: TGTGCCAGCAGCTTAAGTGCGGGACCTGGAAACACCATATATTTT. Translated: CASSLSAGPGNTIYF.

The CDR3 coding sequence is TGTGCCACCAGGTTGGACAGGGGGTACGAGCAGTACTTC. Amino acids: CATRLDRGYEQYF. The chain recombines TRBV15 with TRBJ2-7; 10 nucleotides agree with TRBD1. Germline trimming cut 6 bases from V and 4 bases from J; bases unmatched to any gene: 3. The CDR3 consists of 13 residues. Germline assignment: CDR1 LNHNV and CDR2 YYDKDF (reference sequence).

This clonotype was counted a few times. The rearrangement links TRBV7-2 to TRBJ1-2; D unclear. CDR1 and CDR2 from the germline V gene are SGHTA and FQGNSA. Trimming shortened V by 0 bases and J by 6 bases, and 11 bases separated the two germline ends. This CDR3 is 14 amino acids long. The CDR3 DNA sequence: TGTGCCAGCAGCTTAGCGGTCCAGGTCGATGGCTACACCTTC. It codes for CASSLAVQVDGYTF. Full variable domain (remainder filled in from reference TRBV7-2 and TRBJ1-2): GAGVSQSPSNKVTEKGKDVELRCDPISGHTALYWYRQSLGQGLEFLIYFQGNSAPDKSGLPSDRFSAERTGGSVSTLTIQRTQQEDSAVYLCASSLAVQVDGYTFGSGTRLTVV.

This clonotype was seen a few times. The rearrangement uses TRBV29-1 and TRBJ1-2; D call uncertain. The CDR3 totals 12 residues. CDR1 and CDR2 from the germline V gene are SQVTM and ANQGSEA. The V gene lost 1 base and the J gene lost 4 bases, with 7 bases spanning the gap. This CDR3 is CSVEGRGYGYTF. The CDR3 nucleotides are TGCAGCGTTGAAGGGCGGGGCTATGGCTACACCTTC.